This T cell receptor (beta chain) was captured by sequencing in a study of Graves' ophthalmopathy and Graves' hyperthyroidism. The overall study: Peripheral blood was gathered at the point of initial diagnosis, before any treatment started. Study findings and constraints: Blood samples also showed most expanded thyroid clonotypes exceeding 0.001 frequency.

RNA transcripts were the template, and TCR beta CDR3 regions were amplified from them. Following a first-round RT-PCR that used HTBI primers, a second-round multiplex PCR was carried out. TCRdb reanalysed the multiplex PCR reads using MiXCR and keeps one entry per CDR3 protein. The top ten clones hold approximately 6.5% of a sample with 620,000 or so distinct CDR3 sequences, about 20% of them seen once. Excluded were patients with other autoimmune diseases, uncontrolled infections, pregnancy or lactation. Clinicians made diagnoses from clinical symptoms, serum thyroxine, TRAb, thyroid ultrasound and orbital computed tomography. On this clonotype itself: Antigen: not known.

V was clipped by 6 bases and J by 5 bases; unmatched bases: 8. The CDR3 has 14 residues. Germline CDR1 reads DFQATT; CDR2 reads SNEGSKA (reference sequence). This TCR was recovered from a woman younger than 30 with stable Graves' hyperthyroidism. Some clones in this sample may be carry-over from other donors' samples. The V call is TRBV20-1, the J call TRBJ2-2, with TRBD2 matching over 8 bases. Sequencing was performed on peripheral blood. In DNA form, the CDR3 reads TGCAGTGCCTTACGGGGGGGGTCTACCGGGGAGCTGTTTTTT. It is translated as CSALRGGSTGELFF.